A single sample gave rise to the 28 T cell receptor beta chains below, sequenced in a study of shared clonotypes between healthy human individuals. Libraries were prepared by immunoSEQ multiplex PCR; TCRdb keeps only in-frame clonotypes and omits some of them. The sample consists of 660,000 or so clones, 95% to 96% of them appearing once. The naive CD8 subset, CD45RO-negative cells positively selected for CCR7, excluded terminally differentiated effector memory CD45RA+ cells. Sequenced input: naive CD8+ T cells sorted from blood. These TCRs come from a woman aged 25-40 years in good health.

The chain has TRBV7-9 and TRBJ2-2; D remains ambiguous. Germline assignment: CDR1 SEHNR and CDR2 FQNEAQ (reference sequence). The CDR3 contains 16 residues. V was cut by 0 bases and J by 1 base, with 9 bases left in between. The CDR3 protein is CASSLALSKNTGELFF. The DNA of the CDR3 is TGTGCCAGCAGCTTAGCGCTTAGCAAGAACACCGGGGAGCTGTTTTTT.

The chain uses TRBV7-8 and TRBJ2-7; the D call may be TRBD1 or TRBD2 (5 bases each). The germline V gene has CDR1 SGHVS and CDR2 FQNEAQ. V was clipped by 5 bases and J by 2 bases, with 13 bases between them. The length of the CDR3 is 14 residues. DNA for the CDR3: TGTGCCAGCAGCCTCCGACAGCGGCCCTACGAGCAGTACTTC. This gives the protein CASSLRQRPYEQYF.

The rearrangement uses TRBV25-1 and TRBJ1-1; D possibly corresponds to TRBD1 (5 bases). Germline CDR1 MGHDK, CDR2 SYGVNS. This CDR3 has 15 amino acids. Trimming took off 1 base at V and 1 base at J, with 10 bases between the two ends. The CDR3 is CASSEFGTGNTEAFF. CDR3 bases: TGTGCCAGCAGTGAATTCGGGACGGGGAACACTGAAGCTTTCTTT.

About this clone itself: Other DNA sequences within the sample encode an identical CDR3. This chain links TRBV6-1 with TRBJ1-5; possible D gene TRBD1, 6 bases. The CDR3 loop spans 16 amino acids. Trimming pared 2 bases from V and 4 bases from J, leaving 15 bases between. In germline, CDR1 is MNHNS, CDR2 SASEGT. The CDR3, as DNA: TGTGCCAGCAGTGAACTCCGGGGGCCGAGTAATCAGCCCCAGCATTTT. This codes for CASSELRGPSNQPQHF.

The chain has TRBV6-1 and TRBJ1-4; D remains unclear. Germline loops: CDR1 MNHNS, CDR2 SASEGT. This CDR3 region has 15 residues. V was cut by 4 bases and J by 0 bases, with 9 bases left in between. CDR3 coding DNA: TGTGCCAGCAGTGGCGGAGCGGCAACTAATGAAAAACTGTTTTTT. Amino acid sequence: CASSGGAATNEKLFF.

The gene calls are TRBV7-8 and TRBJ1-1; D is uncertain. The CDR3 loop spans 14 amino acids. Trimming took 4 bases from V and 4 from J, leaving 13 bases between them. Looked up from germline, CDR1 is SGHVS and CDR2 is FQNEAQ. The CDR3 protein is CASSSTAPGTEAFF. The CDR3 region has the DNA TGTGCCAGCAGCTCTACAGCCCCTGGCACTGAAGCTTTCTTT.

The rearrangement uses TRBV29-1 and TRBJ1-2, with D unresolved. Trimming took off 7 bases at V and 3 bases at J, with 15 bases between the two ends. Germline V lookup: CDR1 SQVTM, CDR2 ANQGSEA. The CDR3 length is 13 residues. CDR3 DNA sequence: TGCAGCGGCTTCCAGTCAAATGACTATGGCTACACCTTC. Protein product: CSGFQSNDYGYTF.

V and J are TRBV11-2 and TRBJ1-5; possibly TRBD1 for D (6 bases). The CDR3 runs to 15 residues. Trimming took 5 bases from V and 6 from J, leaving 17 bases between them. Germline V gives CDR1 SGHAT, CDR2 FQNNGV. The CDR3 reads CASSPMGAFGQPQHF. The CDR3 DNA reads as TGTGCCAGCAGCCCGATGGGGGCTTTTGGTCAGCCCCAGCATTTT.

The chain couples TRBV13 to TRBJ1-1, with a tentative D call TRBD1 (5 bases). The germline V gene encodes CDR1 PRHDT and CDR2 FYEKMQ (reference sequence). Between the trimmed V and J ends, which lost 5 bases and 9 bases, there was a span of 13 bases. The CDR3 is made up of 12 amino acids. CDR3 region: CASSPGGSKAFF. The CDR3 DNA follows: TGTGCCAGCAGCCCCGGGGGGTCAAAAGCTTTCTTT.

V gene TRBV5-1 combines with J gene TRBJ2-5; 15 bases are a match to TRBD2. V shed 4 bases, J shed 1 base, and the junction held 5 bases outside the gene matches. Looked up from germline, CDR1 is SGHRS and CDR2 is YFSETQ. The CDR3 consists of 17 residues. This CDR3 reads CASSGGLAGGLQETQYF. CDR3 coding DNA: TGCGCCAGCAGCGGGGGACTAGCGGGAGGCCTCCAAGAGACCCAGTACTTC.

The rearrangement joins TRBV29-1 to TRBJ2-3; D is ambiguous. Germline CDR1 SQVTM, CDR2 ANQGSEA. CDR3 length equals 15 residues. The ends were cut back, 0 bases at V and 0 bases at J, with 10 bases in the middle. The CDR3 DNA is TGCAGCGTTGAAGATCAAGCGCCTAGCACAGATACGCAGTATTTT. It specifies CSVEDQAPSTDTQYF.

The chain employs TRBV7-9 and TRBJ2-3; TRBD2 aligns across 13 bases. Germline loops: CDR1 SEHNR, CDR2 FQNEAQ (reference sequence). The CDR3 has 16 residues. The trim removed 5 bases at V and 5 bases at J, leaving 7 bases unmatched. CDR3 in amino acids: CASSPTSGRAVDTQYF. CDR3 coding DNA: TGTGCCAGCAGCCCTACTAGCGGGAGGGCCGTAGATACGCAGTATTTT.

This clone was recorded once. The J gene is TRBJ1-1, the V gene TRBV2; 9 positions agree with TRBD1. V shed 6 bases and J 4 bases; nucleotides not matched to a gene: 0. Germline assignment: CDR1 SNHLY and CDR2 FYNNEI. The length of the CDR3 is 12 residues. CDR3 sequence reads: CASRQGATEAFF. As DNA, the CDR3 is TGTGCCAGCAGACAGGGGGCCACTGAAGCTTTCTTT.

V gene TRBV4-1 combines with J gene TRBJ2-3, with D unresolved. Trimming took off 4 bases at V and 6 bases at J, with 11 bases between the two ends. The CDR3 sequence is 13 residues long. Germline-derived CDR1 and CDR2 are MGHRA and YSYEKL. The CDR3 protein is CASSPGITDTQYF. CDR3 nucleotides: TGCGCCAGCAGCCCTGGTATAACCGATACGCAGTATTTT.

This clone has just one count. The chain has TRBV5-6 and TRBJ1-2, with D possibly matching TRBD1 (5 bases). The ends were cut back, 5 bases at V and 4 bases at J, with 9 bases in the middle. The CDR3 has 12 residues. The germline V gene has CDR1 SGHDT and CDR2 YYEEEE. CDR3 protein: CASRQDSYGYTF. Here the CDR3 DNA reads TGTGCCAGCAGACAAGACAGCTATGGCTACACCTTC.

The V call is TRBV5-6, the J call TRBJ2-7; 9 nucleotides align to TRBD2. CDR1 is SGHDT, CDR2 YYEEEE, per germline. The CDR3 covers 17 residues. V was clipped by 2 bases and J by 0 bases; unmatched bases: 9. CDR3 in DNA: TGTGCCAGCAGCTTCGGTCTAGCGGGAATATCCTCCTACGAGCAGTACTTC. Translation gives CASSFGLAGISSYEQYF.

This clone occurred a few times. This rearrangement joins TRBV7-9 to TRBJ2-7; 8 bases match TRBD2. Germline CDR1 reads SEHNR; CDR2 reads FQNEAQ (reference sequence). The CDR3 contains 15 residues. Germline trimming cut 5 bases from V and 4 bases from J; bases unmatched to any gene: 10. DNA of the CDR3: TGTGCCAGCAGCCAAGTAGCGGGACCAACTTACGAGCAGTACTTC. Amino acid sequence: CASSQVAGPTYEQYF.

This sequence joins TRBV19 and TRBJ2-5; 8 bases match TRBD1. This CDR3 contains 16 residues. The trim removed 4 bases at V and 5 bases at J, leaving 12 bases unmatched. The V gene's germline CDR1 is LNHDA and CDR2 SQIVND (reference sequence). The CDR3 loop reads CASSTSQGTGRETQYF. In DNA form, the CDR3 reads TGTGCCAGTAGTACCTCCCAGGGGACAGGACGGGAGACCCAGTACTTC.

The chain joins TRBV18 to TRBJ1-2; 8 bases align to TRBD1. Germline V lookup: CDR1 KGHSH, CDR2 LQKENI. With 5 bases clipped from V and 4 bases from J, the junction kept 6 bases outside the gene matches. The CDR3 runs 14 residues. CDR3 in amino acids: CASSTGQGGYGYTF. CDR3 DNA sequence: TGTGCCAGCTCAACCGGACAGGGAGGCTATGGCTACACCTTC.

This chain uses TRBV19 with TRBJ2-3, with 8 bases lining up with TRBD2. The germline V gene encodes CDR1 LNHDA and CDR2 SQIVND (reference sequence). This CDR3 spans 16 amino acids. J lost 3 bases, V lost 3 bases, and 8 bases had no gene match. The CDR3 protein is CASSILREGWTDTQYF. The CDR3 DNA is TGTGCCAGTAGTATCCTCCGGGAGGGTTGGACAGATACGCAGTATTTT.

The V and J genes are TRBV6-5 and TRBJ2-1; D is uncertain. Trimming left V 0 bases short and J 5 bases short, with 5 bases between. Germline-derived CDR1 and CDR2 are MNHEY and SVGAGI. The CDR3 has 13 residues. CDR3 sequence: CASSYSEDNEQFF. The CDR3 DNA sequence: TGTGCCAGCAGTTACTCAGAGGACAATGAGCAGTTCTTC.

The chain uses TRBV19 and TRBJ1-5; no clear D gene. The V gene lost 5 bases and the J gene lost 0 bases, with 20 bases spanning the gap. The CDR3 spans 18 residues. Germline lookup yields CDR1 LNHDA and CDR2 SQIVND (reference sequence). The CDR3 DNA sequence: TGTGCCAGTAGTTGGTCCGTGGCAGCGCAATATAGCAATCAGCCCCAGCATTTT. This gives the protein CASSWSVAAQYSNQPQHF.

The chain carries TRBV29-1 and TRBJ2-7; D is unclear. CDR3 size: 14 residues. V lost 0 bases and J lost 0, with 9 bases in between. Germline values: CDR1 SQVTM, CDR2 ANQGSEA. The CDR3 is CSVEEGQSSYEQYF. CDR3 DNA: TGCAGCGTTGAAGAAGGGCAAAGCTCCTACGAGCAGTACTTC.

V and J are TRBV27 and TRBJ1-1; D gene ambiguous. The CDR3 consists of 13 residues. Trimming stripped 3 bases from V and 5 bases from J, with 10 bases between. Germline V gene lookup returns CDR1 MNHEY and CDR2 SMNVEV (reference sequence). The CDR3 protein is CASSFGGSTEAFF. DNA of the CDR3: TGTGCCAGCAGTTTCGGCGGTTCAACTGAAGCTTTCTTT.

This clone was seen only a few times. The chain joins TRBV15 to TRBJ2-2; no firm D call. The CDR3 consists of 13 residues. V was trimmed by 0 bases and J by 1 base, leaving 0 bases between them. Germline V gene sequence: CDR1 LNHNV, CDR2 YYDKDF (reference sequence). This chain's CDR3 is CATSRENTGELFF. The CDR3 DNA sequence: TGTGCCACCAGCAGAGAGAACACCGGGGAGCTGTTTTTT.

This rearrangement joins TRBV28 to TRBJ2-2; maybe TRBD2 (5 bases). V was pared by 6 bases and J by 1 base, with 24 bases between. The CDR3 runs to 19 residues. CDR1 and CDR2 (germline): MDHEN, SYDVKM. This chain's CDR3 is CASSPGSLKPRGNTGELFF. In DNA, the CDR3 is TGTGCCAGCAGCCCTGGCTCCCTTAAGCCCCGGGGGAACACCGGGGAGCTGTTTTTT. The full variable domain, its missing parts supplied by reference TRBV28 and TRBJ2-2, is DVKVTQSSRYLVKRTGEKVFLECVQDMDHENMFWYRQDPGLGLRLIYFSYDVKMKEKGDIPEGYSVSREKKERFSLILESASTNQTSMYLCASSPGSLKPRGNTGELFFGEGSRLTVL.

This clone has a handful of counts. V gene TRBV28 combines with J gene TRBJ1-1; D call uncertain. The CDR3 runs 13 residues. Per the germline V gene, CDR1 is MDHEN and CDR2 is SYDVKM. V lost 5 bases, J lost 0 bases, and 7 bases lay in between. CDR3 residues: CASSQTLNTEAFF. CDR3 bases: TGTGCCAGCAGTCAAACACTGAACACTGAAGCTTTCTTT. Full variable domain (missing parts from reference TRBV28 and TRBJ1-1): DVKVTQSSRYLVKRTGEKVFLECVQDMDHENMFWYRQDPGLGLRLIYFSYDVKMKEKGDIPEGYSVSREKKERFSLILESASTNQTSMYLCASSQTLNTEAFFGQGTRLTVV.

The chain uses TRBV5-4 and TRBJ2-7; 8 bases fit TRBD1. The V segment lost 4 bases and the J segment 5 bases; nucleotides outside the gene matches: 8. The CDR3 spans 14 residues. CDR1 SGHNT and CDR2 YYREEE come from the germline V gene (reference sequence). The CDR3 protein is CASSPRTGYHEQYF. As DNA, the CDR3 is TGTGCCAGCAGCCCGAGGACAGGGTACCACGAGCAGTACTTC.